This TCR beta chain was obtained from a study of breast tumors, draining lymph nodes, adjacent tissues. Germline CDR1 is SGHRS and CDR2 is YFSETQ. The CDR3 loop spans 17 amino acids. Trimming cost V 2 bases and J 2 bases, with 18 bases left between them. TCRdb recomputed calls from the multiplex PCR reads with MiXCR, one row per CDR3 protein. The sample has 66,000 or so distinct CDR3 sequences; approximately 40% are singletons. In its sample, this clonotype was seen many times. The chain carries TRBV5-1 and TRBJ2-3; D uncertain. This TCR was recovered from a female donor with breast cancer. Some clones in this sample may be carry-over from other donors' samples. The sequenced material came from breast tumor tissue. The CDR3 nucleotides are TGCGCCAGCAGCTTTGCAGGAGATGCGCCTCACACAGATACGCAGTATTTT. It yields the protein CASSFAGDAPHTDTQYF.